The following is a T cell receptor beta chain sequence with its context. This clone has a single count. The clone's antigen remains unknown. Within one base of it there is no much larger clone, and no base qualities were kept. The data are from a study of T cell responses to AZD1222 COVID-19 vaccine (dated by TCRdb to the early 2020s). Regarding the research as a whole: TCR sequencing covered some 240 trial participants: 200 to 210 given two doses of AZD1222 and 26 given two doses of MenACWY control vaccine. Enrollment into the trials was organized by age into subgroups of 18-55, 56-69 and 70-plus years, and those subgroups contained roughly 140, 27 and 60 TCR-sequenced participants, respectively.

Broader findings and caveats from the paper: The 56-69-year group was small, and its depth increase did not reach significance, likely because of low power. The vaccine-associated CD4 TCRs covered the entire spike protein, and the dominant responses fell in regions 160-218 and 743-854. No day 14 peak-response samples were available, so repertoires were characterized only after the peak T cell response. After two AZD1222 doses, spike-specific TCR breadth and depth were significantly higher than at day 0 and than in MenACWY recipients. Nearly half of unique spike-specific TCRs reportedly recognized epitopes outside regions mutated in the B.1.351 and B.1.1.7 variants. Participants were mostly white British, with more females than males. The authors suggested clonal diversity may have been underestimated. Only six AZD1222 recipients were SARS-CoV-2 seropositive at baseline, limiting conclusions about previously exposed vaccinees.

The sample's time point label, decoded: about 28 days (+/-7) after the second vaccine dose. AZD1222 recipients with second doses at about 4 weeks or about 12 weeks were pooled, because spike-specific TCR depth and breadth did not differ between schedules. Samples from vaccinated people were obtained from the UK trials COV001 and COV002, which included a single-blind randomized controlled phase 2/3 trial of AZD1222 (ChAdOx1 nCoV-19) in healthy adults. Trial participant PBMC samples were collected at day 0 and day 28 after the second dose for TCRbeta chain sequencing. Counted from cysteine to phenylalanine, this CDR3 has 10 amino acids. Just the 30-base CDR3 DNA is kept, in frame starting at base 1. The CDR3 regions of human TCRbeta chains were analyzed by immunosequencing. The authors' pipeline ran thus. Repertoire TCRs were checked for matches against a reference library of SARS-CoV-2-specific TCRs that had been generated using the MIRA antigen-specificity platform. Breadth meant the fraction of unique TCRs that were SARS-CoV-2-associated, whereas depth meant the fraction of total T cells that were SARS-CoV-2-associated. Each spike-specific TCR was assigned to its reactive spike region and to a CD4 or CD8 class using the MIRA data. Log10-transformed breadth and depth values were compared by one-way ANOVA with Sidak's multiple comparisons tests. This is the immuneACCESS table as TCRdb keeps it, with only in-frame sequences that have V and J called. A part of the clones is gone; compared with another copy, unresolved V genes explain less than half, and the rest is unexplained. That table supplies the V and J calls and clone size; D and trimming were determined from the DNA. Present in this sample are 70,000 to 95,000 clones, roughly nine tenths of which were seen just once. In total, the top ten clones hold under 3% of the sample.

In this chain, TRBV21-1 is recombined with TRBJ2-7. TRBV21-1 is noted as a pseudogene. The clonotype originates from an adult who received the AZD1222 COVID-19 vaccine. This specimen was peripheral blood, taken 28 days after the second AZD1222 dose. The sequenced DNA: TGTGCCAGCAGCATACACGAGCAGTACTTC. Translated, it gives CASSIHEQYF.